The 32 T cell receptor beta chains below all came from one sample that was sequenced in a study of blood T cell repertoires in COVID-19. This table comes from immunoSEQ multiplex PCR, and its TCRdb copy is limited to in-frame clones, with some not included. This table has 35,000 to 45,000 clones, around four fifths appearing once. Material for sequencing was peripheral blood. The source is a human donor in a cohort sampled during active COVID-19.

The DNA for the CDR3 is TGTGCCAGCAGCCGGACTAGCGGGGCCGCTATAGCCAAAAACATTCAGTACTTC. Translated: CASSRTSGAAIAKNIQYF. The chain recombines TRBV6-2 or TRBV6-3 with TRBJ2-4, with 12 bases identical to TRBD2. V dropped 6 bases and J dropped 0; count of bases not matched to a gene: 9. The germline V gene encodes CDR1 MNHEY and CDR2 SVGEGT. The CDR3 has 18 residues.

The chain links TRBV25-1 to TRBJ2-2; D might be TRBD2 (5 bases). The CDR3 extends over 15 amino acids. CDR1 MGHDK and CDR2 SYGVNS come from the germline V gene. Trimming shortened V by 7 bases and J by 6 bases, and 18 bases separated the two germline ends. This CDR3 is CASTEGKGIPGELFF. CDR3 DNA sequence: TGTGCCAGCACCGAGGGAAAAGGGATCCCCGGGGAGCTGTTTTTT. Full variable domain (outside the CDR3, taken from reference TRBV25-1 and TRBJ2-2): EADIYQTPRYLVIGTGKKITLECSQTMGHDKMYWYQQDPGMELHLIHYSYGVNSTEKGDLSSESTVSRIRTEHFPLTLESARPSHTSQYLCASTEGKGIPGELFFGEGSRLTVL.

The table lists this clone with a count of one. The CDR3 DNA follows: TGTGCCAGCAGCGAGCTAGGGGCTCGAGTAGATACGCAGTATTTT. Protein product: CASSELGARVDTQYF. The V call is TRBV7-2, the J call TRBJ2-3; a weak D match, TRBD1 (5 bases). Germline CDR1 SGHTA, CDR2 FQGNSA. Trimming took off 5 bases at V and 5 bases at J, with 17 bases between the two ends. CDR3 length equals 15 residues.

V is TRBV5-4 and J is TRBJ2-5, with 7 bases that match TRBD1. In germline, CDR1 is SGHNT, CDR2 YYREEE (reference sequence). Unmatched junction bases numbered 9, after V lost 5 bases and J lost 5 bases. The CDR3 is made up of 14 amino acids. The CDR3 nucleotides read TGTGCCAGCAGTGGGCAGGGGGTAGGGGAGACCCAGTACTTC. Translation: CASSGQGVGETQYF.

The chain uses TRBV3-1 (or the pseudogene TRBV3-2) and TRBJ2-1; D possibly corresponds to TRBD1 (6 bases). Per germline, CDR1 LGHDT and CDR2 YNNKEL (reference sequence). This CDR3 is 16 amino acids long. Trimming shortened V by 4 bases and J by 4 bases, and 17 bases separated the two germline ends. CDR3 in amino acids: CASSPGTDSGYNEQFF. The CDR3 nucleotides are TGTGCCAGCAGCCCCGGGACGGACAGTGGGTACAATGAGCAGTTCTTC.

The sample holds one count of this clone. This rearrangement joins TRBV5-1 to TRBJ1-1, with 8 bases matching TRBD1. After removal of 0 bases from V and 1 base from J, the junction contained 11 bases not matched to a gene. The CDR3 contains 18 residues. CDR1 SGHRS and CDR2 YFSETQ come from the germline V gene. The CDR3 coding sequence is TGCGCCAGCAGCTTGGCATGGACAGGGTTACTCGGGAACACTGAAGCTTTCTTT. This gives the protein CASSLAWTGLLGNTEAFF.

The chain is built from TRBV5-4 and TRBJ1-4; 9 bases line up with TRBD1. Germline V CDR1 and CDR2: SGHNT, YYREEE (reference sequence). J was trimmed by 2 bases and V by 4 bases; bases with no gene match: 9. CDR3 length: 17 residues. CDR3 in DNA: TGTGCCAGCAGCCCGTCCCGGGACAGGGACACTAATGAAAAACTGTTTTTT. Translated, it gives CASSPSRDRDTNEKLFF.

The CDR3 sequence: CAIREGDTYNSPLHF. In DNA, the CDR3 is TGTGCCATCAGGGAGGGGGACACCTATAATTCACCCCTCCACTTT. This chain connects TRBV10-3 to TRBJ1-6, with D perhaps matching TRBD1 (6 bases). The CDR3 length is 15 residues. CDR1 ENHRY and CDR2 SYGVKD come from the germline V gene. V was shortened by 6 bases and J by 2 bases, with 11 bases between the two germline ends.

In the case of this clone: This sample also contains other DNA sequences that code for the same CDR3. This chain joins TRBV4-3 and TRBJ2-2; the D is unclear. In germline, CDR1 is LGHNA, CDR2 YSLEER. CDR3 length: 14 residues. V lost 0 bases and J 5 bases, leaving 7 bases between the germline ends. The CDR3 here is CASSQDPGTGELFF. Here the CDR3 DNA reads TGCGCCAGCAGCCAAGATCCCGGGACCGGGGAGCTGTTTTTT.

The rearrangement joins TRBV6-5 to TRBJ2-7, with 9 positions matching TRBD1. There are 14 residues in the CDR3. Germline V gives CDR1 MNHEY, CDR2 SVGAGI. V shed 2 bases, J shed 4 bases, and the junction held 3 bases outside the gene matches. The CDR3 nucleotides read TGTGCCAGCAGTTACGGGACAGGGCGGTACGAGCAGTACTTC. Protein product: CASSYGTGRYEQYF.

The chain links TRBV7-9 to TRBJ1-4; possibly TRBD1 for D (6 bases). The CDR3 sequence is 14 residues long. The V and J ends lost 6 bases and 8 bases respectively, with 16 bases between them. CDR1 is SEHNR, CDR2 FQNEAQ, per germline (reference sequence). The CDR3 bases are TGTGCCAGCAGTCTACAGGGAATGTGGGAAAAACTGTTTTTT. Amino acids: CASSLQGMWEKLFF.

This chain links TRBV12-5 with TRBJ2-2, with 10 bases matching TRBD1. Trimming took 7 bases from V and 5 from J; bases not matched to a gene: 10. CDR3 length: 16 residues. The germline CDR1 and CDR2 sequences are LGHNT and FRNRAP. For the CDR3, the DNA is TGTGCTAGTGCCAGGGGGGACAGGGGACTTACCGGGGAGCTGTTTTTT. Its protein product is CASARGDRGLTGELFF.

The table lists this clone with a count of one. This chain joins TRBV27 and TRBJ1-1; D remains ambiguous. Trimming removed 3 bases from V and 2 bases from J, with 7 bases in between. Germline CDR1 is MNHEY and CDR2 is SMNVEV (reference sequence). This CDR3 is 13 amino acids long. The CDR3 protein is CASSFLSNTEAFF. In nucleotides, the CDR3 is TGTGCCAGCAGTTTCTTGAGCAACACTGAAGCTTTCTTT.

V usage is TRBV27 and J usage is TRBJ1-1; a weak D match, TRBD1 (6 bases). Trimming stripped 6 bases from V and 5 bases from J, with 16 bases between. The CDR3 covers 14 residues. Germline loops: CDR1 MNHEY, CDR2 SMNVEV (reference sequence). CDR3 coding DNA: TGTGCCAGCAGGTTAGCCCCACAGGGTACTGAAGCTTTCTTT. It encodes CASRLAPQGTEAFF.

The rearrangement uses TRBV19 and TRBJ2-6, with a weak D call TRBD1 (8 bases). The germline V gene has CDR1 LNHDA and CDR2 SQIVND (reference sequence). Trimming took off 4 bases at V and 0 bases at J, with 16 bases between the two ends. The length of the CDR3 is 18 residues. The CDR3 DNA sequence: TGTGCCAGTAGTAGGAGGACAGGGAGGGTCTCTGGGGCCAACGTCCTGACTTTC. Translating gives CASSRRTGRVSGANVLTF.

The chain is built from TRBV5-1 and TRBJ1-1; weak D call: TRBD1 (5 bases). Trimming cost V 3 bases and J 8 bases, with 17 bases left between them. The CDR3 is 14 residues long. Germline CDR1 is SGHRS and CDR2 is YFSETQ. The CDR3 loop reads CASSSGTLAEEAFF. The DNA for the CDR3 is TGCGCCAGCAGCTCCGGGACTCTCGCAGAGGAAGCTTTCTTT.

This sequence joins TRBV6-2 or TRBV6-3 and TRBJ1-1; no reliable D call. Looked up from germline, CDR1 is MNHEY and CDR2 is SVGEGT. Trimming took off 0 bases at V and 8 bases at J, with 13 bases between the two ends. The CDR3 totals 14 residues. CDR3 in DNA: TGTGCCAGCAGTTACTCGGGGAGTCTCGGCGAAGCTTTCTTT. Encoded protein: CASSYSGSLGEAFF.

CDR3 region: CASSLGTGSYNEQFF. The CDR3 DNA sequence: TGTGCCAGCAGCTTAGGCACAGGCTCCTACAATGAGCAGTTCTTC. V gene TRBV7-2 combines with J gene TRBJ2-1; perhaps TRBD1 as D (5 bases). From germline, CDR1 is SGHTA and CDR2 FQGNSA. This CDR3 contains 15 residues. The V gene lost 1 base and the J gene lost 0 bases, with 7 bases spanning the gap.

The table lists this clone with a count of one. The rearrangement links TRBV6-4 to TRBJ2-3; D might be TRBD1 (6 bases). Germline CDR1 is MRHNA and CDR2 is SNTAGT. The CDR3 runs to 13 residues. V was clipped by 6 bases and J by 3 bases, with 10 bases between them. As DNA, the CDR3 is TGTGCCAGCAGCCAGGGGCTGACAGATACGCAGTATTTT. Translating gives CASSQGLTDTQYF.

CDR3 amino acids: CASSLHSIHSFSNQPQHF. CDR3 nucleotide sequence: TGTGCCAGCAGCCTTCACAGCATTCACAGTTTTAGCAATCAGCCCCAGCATTTT. This chain connects TRBV5-6 to TRBJ1-5; D is undetermined. This CDR3 contains 18 residues. Germline loops: CDR1 SGHDT, CDR2 YYEEEE. The V and J ends lost 4 bases and 0 bases respectively, with 20 bases between them.

The V call is TRBV19, the J call TRBJ1-1; D may be TRBD1 (5 bases). Germline V lookup: CDR1 LNHDA, CDR2 SQIVND (reference sequence). This CDR3 contains 14 residues. Trimming took off 2 bases at V and 5 bases at J, with 12 bases between the two ends. This CDR3 reads CASSISTEGTEAFF. The CDR3 nucleotides read TGTGCCAGTAGTATATCGACGGAGGGGACTGAAGCTTTCTTT.

V and J are TRBV6-1 and TRBJ1-3; weak D call: TRBD1 (5 bases). The CDR3 covers 16 residues. The germline V and J ends were trimmed by 4 bases and 0 bases, with 13 bases remaining between them. The V gene's germline CDR1 is MNHNS and CDR2 SASEGT. In nucleotides, the CDR3 is TGTGCCAGCAGTGCGGGGGGACGGCTCTCTGGAAACACCATATATTTT. Translation gives CASSAGGRLSGNTIYF.

The chain's CDR3 is CASSKTGDRINNEQFF. DNA of the CDR3: TGTGCCAGCAGCAAAACGGGGGACAGGATAAACAATGAGCAGTTCTTC. The V gene is TRBV21-1, the J gene TRBJ2-1; the D call TRBD1 from the table was never checked on the DNA. TRBV21-1 is given as a pseudogene. The CDR3 contains 16 residues.

This clone was observed once. This sequence joins TRBV7-2 and TRBJ2-3, with TRBD2 identical over 9 bases. V trimming: 3 bases; J trimming: 5 bases; junction bases outside the gene matches: 6. Looked up from germline, CDR1 is SGHTA and CDR2 is FQGNSA. This CDR3 spans 15 amino acids. CDR3 amino acids: CASSLGRGGRDTQYF. The CDR3 DNA reads TGTGCCAGCAGCTTGGGGCGGGGGGGCCGAGATACGCAGTATTTT.

The V and J genes are TRBV30 and TRBJ2-2, with D tentatively TRBD1 (6 bases). V was pared by 3 bases and J by 8 bases, with 16 bases between. The CDR3 has 14 residues. Germline CDR1 GTSNPN, CDR2 SVGIG (reference sequence). CDR3 DNA: TGTGCCTGGAGAAAGAACAGGGTAACAGGGGAGCTGTTTTTT. As protein: CAWRKNRVTGELFF.

The chain has TRBV2 and TRBJ2-3; the D gene is possibly TRBD2 (5 bases). V lost 5 bases to trimming and J lost 2 bases, with 8 bases between them. The CDR3 has 13 amino acids. Germline values: CDR1 SNHLY, CDR2 FYNNEI. The CDR3 bases are TGTGCCAGCAGTTCGAGGGTCACAGATACGCAGTATTTT. Protein: CASSSRVTDTQYF.

The chain uses TRBV10-3 and TRBJ1-2; TRBD1 might be the D (5 bases). Germline V gene sequence: CDR1 ENHRY, CDR2 SYGVKD. V was trimmed by 6 bases and J by 6 bases, leaving 14 bases between them. This CDR3 is built from 13 residues. In nucleotides, the CDR3 is TGTGCCATCAGCGGAGGGCAGACAGATGGCTACACCTTC. Translated: CAISGGQTDGYTF.

The chain uses TRBV24-1 and TRBJ2-3, with D maybe TRBD1 (6 bases). Germline assignment: CDR1 KGHDR and CDR2 SFDVKD. This CDR3 spans 14 amino acids. With 3 bases removed from V and 7 bases from J, the gap between germline ends came to 13 bases. CDR3 nucleotide sequence: TGTGCCACCAGTGATCGGACAGCACTTAATACGCAGTATTTT. This encodes CATSDRTALNTQYF.

This clone was counted a single time. The chain recombines TRBV6-1 with TRBJ2-4; 13 bases map to TRBD2. Trimming cost V 1 base and J 0 bases; bases outside gene matches: 3. Germline V gives CDR1 MNHNS, CDR2 SASEGT. CDR3 size: 18 residues. The CDR3 protein is CASSEGTSGGLAKNIQYF. CDR3 sequence (DNA): TGTGCCAGCAGTGAAGGGACTAGCGGGGGATTAGCCAAAAACATTCAGTACTTC.

The chain has TRBV18 and TRBJ2-2; D is ambiguous. Germline CDR1 and CDR2: KGHSH and LQKENI. The CDR3 loop spans 14 amino acids. Trimming took off 6 bases at V and 1 base at J, with 9 bases between the two ends. The chain's CDR3 is CASSPTLNTGELFF. The DNA for the CDR3 is TGTGCCAGCTCGCCGACATTGAACACCGGGGAGCTGTTTTTT.

The chain is built from TRBV10-3 and TRBJ1-4; no clear D gene. The germline V and J ends were trimmed by 7 bases and 5 bases, with 11 bases remaining between them. Germline V gives CDR1 ENHRY, CDR2 SYGVKD. CDR3 length: 13 residues. The CDR3 here is CAINREKNEKLFF. CDR3 in DNA: TGTGCCATCAATCGAGAAAAGAATGAAAAACTGTTTTTT.

J is TRBJ2-3 and V is TRBV7-2, with 10 positions matching TRBD2. The trim removed 2 bases at V and 2 bases at J, leaving 7 bases unmatched. Germline V gives CDR1 SGHTA, CDR2 FQGNSA. This CDR3 has 17 residues. The DNA for the CDR3 is TGTGCCAGCAGCTTAATAGCGGGGGGAACCTACACAGATACGCAGTATTTT. This codes for CASSLIAGGTYTDTQYF.